Reported below is one TCR beta chain. Its antigen is undetermined. Germline loops: CDR1 SNHLY, CDR2 FYNNEI. The CDR3 runs 15 residues. The J segment lost 8 bases and the V segment lost 0 bases, leaving 6 bases of the junction unmatched. This sample was included in a study of T cell responses to AZD1222 COVID-19 vaccine. Turning to the study itself: Samples with a second dose at about 4 or about 12 weeks were pooled together. Study-level findings and limits: Increases in Spike-specific TCR breadth and depth were seen after two AZD1222 doses.

Produced via immunoSEQ multiplex PCR; TCRdb's table is partial and in-frame only. The sample records 84,000 or so clones, roughly nine tenths being singletons. Sequencing was performed on peripheral blood, taken on day 0 of AZD1222 vaccination. The sequence was obtained from an adult in good health. This rearrangement joins TRBV2 to TRBJ1-4, with 7 bases matching TRBD1. CDR3 residues: CASSEARDSWEKLFF. The CDR3 DNA follows: TGTGCCAGCAGTGAAGCGCGGGACAGTTGGGAAAAACTGTTTTTT.